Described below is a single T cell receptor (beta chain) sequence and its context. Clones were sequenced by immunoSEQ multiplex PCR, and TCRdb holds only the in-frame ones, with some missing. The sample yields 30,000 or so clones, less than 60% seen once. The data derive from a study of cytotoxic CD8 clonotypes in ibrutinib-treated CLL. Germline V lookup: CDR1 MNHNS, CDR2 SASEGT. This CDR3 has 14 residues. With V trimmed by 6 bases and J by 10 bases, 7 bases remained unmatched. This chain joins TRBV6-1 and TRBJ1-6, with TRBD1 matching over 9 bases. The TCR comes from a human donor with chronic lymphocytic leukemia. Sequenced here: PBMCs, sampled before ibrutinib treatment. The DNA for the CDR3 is TGTGCCAGCAGGGGACAGGGCTTTGGGTCACCCCTCCACTTT. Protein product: CASRGQGFGSPLHF.